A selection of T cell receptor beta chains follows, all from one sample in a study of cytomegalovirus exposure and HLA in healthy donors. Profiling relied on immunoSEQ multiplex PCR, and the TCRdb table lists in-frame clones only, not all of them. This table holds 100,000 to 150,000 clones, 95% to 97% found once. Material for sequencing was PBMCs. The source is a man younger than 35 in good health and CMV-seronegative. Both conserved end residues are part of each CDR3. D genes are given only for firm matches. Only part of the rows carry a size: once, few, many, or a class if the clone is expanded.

CASSLLEITGNTIYF TGTGCCAGCAGCCTGCTTGAGATTACTGGAAACACCATATATTTT . TRBJ1-3 . TRBV7-2
CASSPRQGLAKNIQYF TGTGCCAGCAGCCCTAGACAGGGGTTAGCCAAAAACATTCAGTACTTC TRBD1 TRBJ2-4 once TRBV7-2
CASSQVTGSSYEQYF TGCGCCAGCAGCCAAGTAACTGGGAGCTCCTACGAGCAGTACTTC . TRBJ2-7 . TRBV4-1
CASSQDNRGNTF TGCGCCAGCAGCCAAGATAACAGGGGGAACACCTTC TRBD1 TRBJ1-2 . TRBV4-3
CASSRDRGSDTQYF TGTGCCAGCAGCCGGGACAGGGGGTCAGATACGCAGTATTTT TRBD1 TRBJ2-3 . TRBV7-3
CSVAGQGGTEAFF TGCAGCGTCGCGGGACAGGGAGGCACTGAAGCTTTCTTT TRBD1 TRBJ1-1 once TRBV29-1
CASSPDNRDFYEQYF TGTGCCAGCAGTCCAGACAATCGGGACTTCTACGAGCAGTACTTC . TRBJ2-7 . TRBV6-1
CASSPPAVQGNEKLFF TGTGCCAGCAGTCCCCCGGCGGTCCAAGGAAATGAAAAACTGTTTTTT . TRBJ1-4 . TRBV27
CASSFDRGGYTF TGTGCCAGCAGCTTCGACAGGGGGGGCTACACCTTC TRBD1 TRBJ1-2 . TRBV5-4
CSVEQLAGSLSYEQYF TGCAGCGTTGAGCAACTAGCGGGTTCTCTTTCCTACGAGCAGTACTTC TRBD2 TRBJ2-7 . TRBV29-1
CASEGRDEGYEQYF TGTGCCAGCGAGGGGAGGGACGAGGGATACGAGCAGTACTTC TRBD2 TRBJ2-7 . TRBV28
CASSDRGPLYQPQHF TGTGCCAGCAGCGACAGGGGACCGCTGTATCAGCCCCAGCATTTT TRBD1 TRBJ1-5 . TRBV27
CASSSPGLAGTGELFF TGTGCCAGCAGTTCCCCGGGACTAGCGGGAACCGGGGAGCTGTTTTTT TRBD2 TRBJ2-2 . TRBV6-5
CASSTRDPGGEQYF TGTGCCAGTAGTACCCGGGATCCTGGGGGGGAGCAGTACTTC . TRBJ2-7 . TRBV19
CASSLIAGGDTQYF TGTGCCAGCAGCTTAATAGCGGGAGGGGATACGCAGTATTTT TRBD2 TRBJ2-3 . TRBV11-2
CASSRIGLAGGPYEQYF TGTGCCAGCAGCCGTATTGGACTAGCGGGAGGGCCATACGAGCAGTACTTC TRBD2 TRBJ2-7 . TRBV2
CASRLTGDNQPQHF TGTGCCAGCAGGTTGACAGGAGACAATCAGCCCCAGCATTTT . TRBJ1-5 . TRBV2
CASSTSAVNTEAFF TGTGCCAGCAGTACCTCAGCGGTGAACACTGAAGCTTTCTTT . TRBJ1-1 . TRBV28
CAGTSSGIPYEQYF TGTGCCGGGACCTCTAGCGGGATACCCTACGAGCAGTACTTC TRBD2 TRBJ2-7 . TRBV30
CASRPTSDPYNEQFF TGTGCAAGTCGACCTACTAGCGACCCCTACAATGAGCAGTTCTTC . TRBJ2-1 . TRBV12-2
CASSLEGDLIGPQHF TGTGCCAGCAGCTTAGAGGGGGACCTTATAGGACCCCAGCATTTT . TRBJ1-5 once TRBV7-2
CASSLGPQPNNEQFF TGCGCCAGCAGCCTTGGGCCACAGCCTAACAATGAGCAGTTCTTC . TRBJ2-1 . TRBV5-1
CASSEGGNQETQYF TGTGCCAGCAGTGAAGGAGGGAATCAAGAGACCCAGTACTTC . TRBJ2-5 . TRBV6-1
CASSLLTRGKIYEQYF TGTGCCAGCAGTCTTCTCACCCGGGGGAAAATCTACGAGCAGTACTTC . TRBJ2-7 . TRBV27
CASSVDRVSYEQYF TGTGCCAGCAGCGTGGACAGGGTTTCATACGAGCAGTACTTC TRBD1 TRBJ2-7 . TRBV5-4
CASRDYWSYEQYF TGTGCCTCACGGGACTATTGGTCCTACGAGCAGTACTTC TRBD2 TRBJ2-7 . TRBV30
CASSRQGTTGELFF TGTGCCAGCAGCAGACAGGGGACCACCGGGGAGCTGTTTTTT TRBD1 TRBJ2-2 once TRBV9
CASSPGTSPRGPLHF TGTGCCAGCAGTCCCGGGACCTCGCCCAGGGGACCCCTCCACTTT . TRBJ1-6 . TRBV27
CASSLGGSYNEQFF TGTGCCAGCAGCTTGGGGGGGTCCTACAATGAGCAGTTCTTC TRBD2 TRBJ2-1 once TRBV7-3
CASSHRGRETQYF TGTGCCAGCAGCCACAGGGGGCGGGAGACCCAGTACTTC TRBD1 TRBJ2-5 . TRBV6-1
CAWNGGRGITEAFF TGTGCCTGGAATGGAGGCAGGGGAATCACTGAAGCTTTCTTT . TRBJ1-1 . TRBV30
CASSSMGTTQAFF TGTGCCAGTAGTTCTATGGGGACAACCCAAGCTTTCTTT . TRBJ1-1 . TRBV19
CASSPPQGMNTQYF TGTGCCAGCTCACCACCGCAGGGAATGAATACGCAGTATTTT . TRBJ2-3 . TRBV18
CASSFSGTEAFF TGTGCCAGCAGTTTCTCGGGCACTGAAGCTTTCTTT . TRBJ1-1 . TRBV28
CASSLAAGGGNYGYTF TGTGCCAGCAGCTTAGCTGCAGGGGGAGGTAACTATGGCTACACCTTC TRBD1 TRBJ1-2 . TRBV7-9
CASSIDRRTGNEQYF TGTGCCAGTAGTATAGATCGGCGGACAGGGAACGAGCAGTACTTC TRBD1 TRBJ2-7 . TRBV19
CASSTKQGMNTEAFF TGTGCCAGCAGCACCAAACAGGGTATGAACACTGAAGCTTTCTTT . TRBJ1-1 . TRBV5-4
CASSTRDRYEQYF TGTGCCAGTAGTACCCGGGACAGGTACGAGCAGTACTTC TRBD1 TRBJ2-7 . TRBV19
CASSDSGGYLTDTQYF TGTGCCAGCAGTGATTCAGGGGGGTACCTAACAGATACGCAGTATTTT . TRBJ2-3 . TRBV25-1
CASSLSGRVYEQYF TGTGCCAGCAGTTTGAGCGGGAGGGTCTACGAGCAGTACTTC TRBD2 TRBJ2-7 . TRBV28
CASSPPSEHHGYTF TGCGCCAGCAGTCCCCCGAGTGAGCATCATGGCTACACCTTC . TRBJ1-2 . TRBV23-1
CASRSGTVGTGELFF TGTGCCAGCAGATCCGGGACAGTAGGAACCGGGGAGCTGTTTTTT TRBD1 TRBJ2-2 . TRBV2